Each of the 27 T cell receptor beta chains below was sequenced from the same sample in a study of T cell responses to AZD1222 COVID-19 vaccine. Libraries were prepared by immunoSEQ multiplex PCR; TCRdb keeps only in-frame clonotypes and omits some of them. The data contain over 90,000 clones, roughly 90% of them seen just once; the ten biggest clones take up less than 4%. Sequences were derived from peripheral blood, sampled 28 days after the second AZD1222 dose. These receptor sequences come from an adult who received the AZD1222 COVID-19 vaccine.

This chain connects TRBV4-1 to TRBJ2-3, with D possibly matching TRBD2 (7 bases). Deletions cut 0 bases from V and 8 bases from J, with 18 bases between. The CDR3 runs 16 residues. CDR1 and CDR2 (germline): MGHRA, YSYEKL. In DNA, the CDR3 is TGCGCCAGCAGCCAAGATTGGGGGGGCAAACGAGCTACGCAGTATTTT. It translates to CASSQDWGGKRATQYF.

The chain has TRBV7-8 and TRBJ1-1, with TRBD1 matching over 8 bases. CDR1 is SGHVS, CDR2 FQNEAQ, per germline. With V trimmed by 1 base and J by 2 bases, 9 bases remained unmatched. This CDR3 spans 17 amino acids. In DNA form, the CDR3 reads TGTGCCAGCAGCTTAGGGGACAGGACCTACCGTAACACTGAAGCTTTCTTT. It encodes CASSLGDRTYRNTEAFF. The full variable domain, rest sourced from reference TRBV7-8 and TRBJ1-1, is GAGVSQSPRYKVAKRGQDVALRCDPISGHVSLFWYQQALGQGPEFLTYFQNEAQLDKSGLPSDRFFAERPEGSVSTLKIQRTQQEDSAVYLCASSLGDRTYRNTEAFFGQGTRLTVV.

The chain uses TRBV2 and TRBJ1-2; D is unclear. The ends were cut back, 3 bases at V and 0 bases at J, with 8 bases in the middle. The V gene's germline CDR1 is SNHLY and CDR2 FYNNEI. The CDR3 loop spans 14 amino acids. CDR3 in amino acids: CASSESEANYGYTF. The CDR3, as DNA: TGTGCCAGCAGTGAGTCCGAAGCTAACTATGGCTACACCTTC.

This sequence joins TRBV15 and TRBJ1-4; the D is unclear. Trimming took 0 bases from V and 3 from J, leaving 8 bases between them. This CDR3 is built from 15 residues. Germline CDR1 LNHNV, CDR2 YYDKDF (reference sequence). CDR3: CATSREVVANEKLFF. CDR3 nucleotides: TGTGCCACCAGCAGAGAGGTTGTTGCTAATGAAAAACTGTTTTTT.

The rearrangement links TRBV15 to TRBJ1-1, with D perhaps matching TRBD1 (6 bases). V was cut by 3 bases and J by 6 bases, with 20 bases left in between. The CDR3 contains 16 residues. Germline assignment: CDR1 LNHNV and CDR2 YYDKDF (reference sequence). The CDR3 DNA follows: TGTGCCACCAGCAGGGACAAACAGGGTCTATCGTCTGAAGCTTTCTTT. Amino acid sequence: CATSRDKQGLSSEAFF.

The chain recombines TRBV21-1 with TRBJ2-4; the table's D call, TRBD2, has no DNA check behind it. TRBV21-1 is an annotated pseudogene. This CDR3 comprises 16 residues. CDR3 protein: CASSEGGPLAKNIQYF. The CDR3 region has the DNA TGTGCCAGCAGCGAGGGGGGGCCTCTAGCCAAAAACATTCAGTACTTC.

This clone was counted once. The chain uses TRBV28 and TRBJ2-7, with a tentative D call TRBD1 (5 bases). The V gene lost 6 bases and the J gene lost 1 base, with 7 bases spanning the gap. There are 12 residues in the CDR3. The germline gives CDR1 MDHEN, CDR2 SYDVKM. The CDR3 region is CASSRQSYEQYF. The DNA of the CDR3 is TGTGCCAGCAGCCGACAGTCCTACGAGCAGTACTTC.

The genes are TRBV29-1 and TRBJ2-3; 13 nucleotides agree with TRBD2. The CDR3 has 16 residues. Germline CDR1 SQVTM, CDR2 ANQGSEA. V lost 5 bases to trimming and J lost 2 bases; unmatched junction nucleotides: 7. In DNA form, the CDR3 reads TGCAGCGTTTGGGGGGGACTAGCGGGGACCACAGATACGCAGTATTTT. It is translated as CSVWGGLAGTTDTQYF.

The chain links TRBV27 to TRBJ1-4; D is undetermined. The CDR3 totals 13 residues. The germline gives CDR1 MNHEY, CDR2 SMNVEV (reference sequence). Trimming left V 5 bases short and J 8 bases short, with 12 bases between. CDR3 in amino acids: CASSTRLAEKLFF. In DNA, the CDR3 is TGTGCCAGCAGTACCAGACTCGCAGAAAAACTGTTTTTT.

CDR3 protein: CASRPGWNTEAFF. The DNA of the CDR3 is TGTGCCAGCCGGCCCGGGTGGAACACTGAAGCTTTCTTT. The chain uses TRBV6-5 and TRBJ1-1, with D hard to call. V was trimmed by 8 bases and J by 1 base, leaving 11 bases between them. The CDR3 sequence is 13 residues long. CDR1 is MNHEY, CDR2 SVGAGI, per germline.

The rearrangement joins TRBV28 to TRBJ1-2; D gene uncertain. CDR3 length: 16 amino acids. The V end lost 7 bases, the J end lost 6 bases, and 24 bases lay between the germline ends. Looked up from germline, CDR1 is MDHEN and CDR2 is SYDVKM. The CDR3 here is CASTPPGSTRLHGYTF. The DNA for the CDR3 is TGTGCCAGCACTCCCCCTGGCTCAACCCGGCTTCATGGCTACACCTTC.

V is TRBV5-1 and J is TRBJ1-6; 9 bases are a match to TRBD1. With 5 bases clipped from V and 7 bases from J, the junction kept 4 bases outside the gene matches. Germline V gene lookup returns CDR1 SGHRS and CDR2 YFSETQ. CDR3 size: 14 residues. This CDR3 reads CASRGTGRNSPLHF. For the CDR3, the DNA is TGCGCCAGCAGGGGGACAGGGCGAAATTCACCCCTCCACTTT. Full variable domain (missing parts from reference TRBV5-1 and TRBJ1-6): KAGVTQTPRYLIKTRGQQVTLSCSPISGHRSVSWYQQTPGQGLQFLFEYFSETQRNKGNFPGRFSGRQFSNSRSEMNVSTLELGDSALYLCASRGTGRNSPLHFGNGTRLTVT.

The V and J genes are TRBV5-5 and TRBJ2-2, with D possibly TRBD2 on 5 matching bases. Trimming removed 2 bases at V and 8 bases at J, with 13 bases between. Germline V gene sequence: CDR1 SGHKS, CDR2 YYEKEE (reference sequence). This CDR3 is 14 amino acids long. CDR3 loop: CASSFWPGGGELFF. The CDR3 nucleotides read TGTGCCAGCAGCTTTTGGCCGGGCGGGGGGGAGCTGTTTTTT.

The V gene is TRBV2, the J gene TRBJ1-6; 8 nucleotides agree with TRBD1. The germline V gene encodes CDR1 SNHLY and CDR2 FYNNEI. V was pared by 2 bases and J by 6 bases, with 12 bases of the junction left unmatched. This CDR3 comprises 18 residues. CDR3 region: CASSEPYARTGTNSPLHF. CDR3 bases: TGTGCCAGCAGTGAACCCTATGCCCGGACAGGGACTAATTCACCCCTCCACTTT.

This chain joins TRBV7-9 and TRBJ1-4; TRBD1 is a possible D gene (5 bases). This CDR3 spans 16 amino acids. Trimming left V 3 bases short and J 5 bases short, with 16 bases between. Germline-derived CDR1 and CDR2 are SEHNR and FQNEAQ (reference sequence). The CDR3 sequence: CASSLALGQPNEKLFF. Here the CDR3 DNA reads TGTGCCAGCAGCTTGGCCCTCGGACAACCAAATGAAAAACTGTTTTTT.

CDR3 amino acids: CASSQVTGNTEAFF. The CDR3 coding sequence is TGTGCCAGCAGCCAAGTCACCGGGAACACTGAAGCTTTCTTT. This chain uses TRBV3-1 (or the pseudogene TRBV3-2) with TRBJ1-1; D unresolved. The CDR3 loop spans 14 amino acids. V lost 1 base, J lost 1 base, and 7 bases lay in between. Per germline, CDR1 LGHDT and CDR2 YNNKEL (reference sequence).

This chain links TRBV19 with TRBJ2-5, with TRBD1 as a possible D gene (6 bases). V lost 2 bases and J 3 bases, leaving 13 bases between the germline ends. The V gene's germline CDR1 is LNHDA and CDR2 SQIVND (reference sequence). The CDR3 length is 15 residues. The CDR3 region has the DNA TGTGCCAGTAGTATAACGGCGACAGGAAAAGAGACCCAGTACTTC. This sequence encodes CASSITATGKETQYF. The full variable domain, rest sourced from reference TRBV19 and TRBJ2-5, is DGGITQSPKYLFRKEGQNVTLSCEQNLNHDAMYWYRQDPGQGLRLIYYSQIVNDFQKGDIAEGYSVSREKKESFPLTVTSAQKNPTAFYLCASSITATGKETQYFGPGTRLLVL.

The V and J genes are TRBV20-1 and TRBJ2-5; D remains unclear. The CDR3 consists of 10 residues. Germline values: CDR1 DFQATT, CDR2 SNEGSKA (reference sequence). Trimming removed 5 bases at V and 2 bases at J, with 3 bases between. CDR3 loop: CSALQETQYF. The CDR3 nucleotides read TGCAGTGCTTTACAAGAGACCCAGTACTTC.

The J gene is TRBJ1-2, the V gene TRBV6-1; TRBD1 aligns across 8 bases. The germline gives CDR1 MNHNS, CDR2 SASEGT. The CDR3 spans 13 residues. Trimming cost V 1 base and J 8 bases; bases outside gene matches: 3. The CDR3 nucleotides read TGTGCCAGCAGTGAAGGGACAGGGTTCGGCTACACCTTC. Encoded protein: CASSEGTGFGYTF.

The chain recombines TRBV7-3 with TRBJ2-5; D perhaps matches TRBD1 (6 bases). Looked up from germline, CDR1 is SGHTA and CDR2 is FQGTGA. The CDR3 has 14 amino acids. V lost 5 bases and J lost 4, with 14 bases in between. In nucleotides, the CDR3 is TGTGCCAGCAGCCCACAGGGCGGTCTAGAGACCCAGTACTTC. This encodes CASSPQGGLETQYF. The variable domain in full, with the rest retrieved from reference TRBV7-3 and TRBJ2-5, is GAGVSQTPSNKVTEKGKYVELRCDPISGHTALYWYRQSLGQGPEFLIYFQGTGAADDSGLPNDRFFAVRPEGSVSTLKIQRTERGDSAVYLCASSPQGGLETQYFGPGTRLLVL.

In this sample, this clone turned up once. The rearrangement uses TRBV24-1 and TRBJ2-5; TRBD2 matches 12 bases. The V gene end was trimmed by 4 bases and the J gene end by 6 bases; junction bases not matched to a gene: 14. Germline V gene data show CDR1 as KGHDR and CDR2 as SFDVKD. The CDR3 length is 18 residues. CDR3 protein: CATSESPSSGGAGKTQYF. CDR3 bases: TGTGCCACCAGTGAATCACCTTCTAGCGGGGGGGCGGGAAAGACCCAGTACTTC.

The chain joins TRBV3-1 (or the pseudogene TRBV3-2) to TRBJ1-2; D gene uncertain. CDR1 and CDR2 from the germline V gene are LGHDT and YNNKEL (reference sequence). Trimming stripped 4 bases from V and 7 bases from J, with 13 bases between. The CDR3 runs to 13 residues. CDR3 loop: CASSLRLRGGYTF. The CDR3 region has the DNA TGTGCCAGCAGCCTGAGGCTCCGGGGTGGCTACACCTTC.

This clone was seen a single time. The V call is TRBV7-2, the J call TRBJ2-5; D may be TRBD1 (5 bases). The CDR3 totals 13 residues. V lost 10 bases and J 0 bases, leaving 12 bases between the germline ends. From germline, CDR1 is SGHTA and CDR2 FQGNSA. The CDR3: CAIVDTNQETQYF. The CDR3 nucleotides are TGTGCCATCGTGGACACAAACCAAGAGACCCAGTACTTC.

About this clone itself: In the same sample, other DNA sequences code for this CDR3. The genes are TRBV4-1 and TRBJ1-5; no clear D gene. V was trimmed by 0 bases and J by 2 bases, leaving 5 bases between them. The CDR3 spans 14 residues. Germline CDR1 reads MGHRA; CDR2 reads YSYEKL. The CDR3 DNA sequence: TGCGCCAGCAGCCAAGAGCCCGGCAATCAGCCCCAGCATTTT. This gives the protein CASSQEPGNQPQHF.

The chain joins TRBV7-2 to TRBJ2-3; tentative D call: TRBD2 (5 bases). The CDR3 sequence is 18 residues long. V was shortened by 2 bases and J by 2 bases, with 20 bases between the two germline ends. Germline V gene data show CDR1 as SGHTA and CDR2 as FQGNSA. Here the CDR3 reads CASSLNVRTRKDTDTQYF. For the CDR3, the DNA is TGTGCCAGCAGCTTAAACGTACGGACTCGGAAAGACACAGATACGCAGTATTTT.

The chain couples TRBV4-3 to TRBJ2-7, with D maybe TRBD1 (7 bases). The CDR3 is 16 residues long. V was trimmed by 0 bases and J by 2 bases, leaving 14 bases between them. Germline assignment: CDR1 LGHNA and CDR2 YSLEER. CDR3 in amino acids: CASSQDPQGGPYEQYF. In nucleotides, the CDR3 is TGCGCCAGCAGCCAAGATCCCCAGGGGGGACCCTACGAGCAGTACTTC.

The genes are TRBV5-4 and TRBJ1-2; tentative D call: TRBD1 (5 bases). The V end lost 0 bases, the J end lost 3 bases, and 9 bases lay between the germline ends. Germline loops: CDR1 SGHNT, CDR2 YYREEE (reference sequence). There are 14 residues in the CDR3. The DNA for the CDR3 is TGTGCCAGCAGCTTGGCCCCGACAGACTATGGCTACACCTTC. It translates to CASSLAPTDYGYTF.